This T cell receptor beta chain is drawn from a study of vaccination and CD4 T cells after COVID-19. Study-wide context: Overlapping SARS-CoV-2, HCoV-NL63, HCoV-OC43 and HCoV-229E spike peptides were used to stimulate cells.

Treatment in this sample: roughly 10-day PBMC culture with coronavirus spike peptide pools or control peptides (ViraFEST assay). General observations from the study: Although the median of SARS-CoV-2-reactive clonotypes rose from roughly 21 to 40, the change was not significant. Convalescent patients had 304 of 307 vaccine-specific clones showing spike mono-reactivity.

The Oncomine TCR Beta short-read assay was applied to DNA of cultured CD4+ T cells. Cultured CD4+ T cells were the source of extracted genomic DNA. TCRdb re-called the PCR reads through MiXCR, storing one row per CDR3 protein. Of 18,000 or so distinct CDR3 sequences in the sample, 53% are singletons; the top ten hold around 7.3%. The CDR3 sequence is 14 residues long. CDR1 and CDR2 (germline): MNHEY, SMNVEV (reference sequence). With 4 bases clipped from V and 4 bases from J, the junction kept 4 bases outside the gene matches. This clonotype was seen more than once but under ten times. Its antigen is as yet unknown.

The material was CD4+ T cells from blood, cultured in vitro, obtained before SARS-CoV-2 vaccination. The J gene is TRBJ1-1, the V gene TRBV27; 9 bases fit TRBD1. This receptor was identified in a human donor who had recovered from COVID-19. This CDR3 reads CASSSDRGSTEAFF. In DNA form, the CDR3 reads TGTGCCAGCAGTTCCGACAGGGGGTCCACTGAAGCTTTCTTT.